This record looks at one T cell receptor (beta chain) sequence and its context. Its specificity is unknown. This CDR3 is built from 14 residues. Germline V gene sequence: CDR1 SEHNR, CDR2 FQNEAQ (reference sequence). V was pared by 1 base and J by 9 bases, with 13 bases between. TCRdb reprocessed the 5' RACE reads via MiXCR and lists one record per CDR3 protein. Of around 220,000 distinct CDR3 sequences in the sample, roughly 15% are singletons; the top ten hold 3.5% to 4%. This entry belongs to a study of T-cell memory formation after mild COVID-19. Overall study: There were largely donor-specific TCR clusters.

Study-level findings and limits: Mainly CM and EM harbored the contracting CD4+ clones; mainly EMRA harbored the CD8+ ones. Pre-infection memory carried some responding clones, suggesting that cross-reactive memory joined. Specificity for SARS-CoV-2 was not confirmed among the second-wave clones peaking on day 37.

The gene calls are TRBV7-9 and TRBJ2-1; tentative D call: TRBD2 (6 bases). The clonotype originates from a man younger than 35 who had mild COVID-19 (a few samples of this study predate the infection). Cell type and time point are not known. Sequenced sample: PBMCs or a T cell subset sorted from them (not recorded which). CDR3 coding DNA: TGTGCCAGCAGCTTAGGCCCATCGCGGGGTGAGCAGTTCTTC. This sequence encodes CASSLGPSRGEQFF.